This TCR beta chain was recorded in a study of CD8 T cells in ankylosing spondylitis. The CDR3 has 12 residues. With 2 bases removed from V and 5 bases from J, the gap between germline ends came to 8 bases. CDR1 DFQATT and CDR2 SNEGSKA come from the germline V gene (reference sequence). A remark on this clonotype: Its antigen is still unknown.

Quantitative barcoded 5'-RACE was used to prepare TCR beta libraries. MiXCR, run by TCRdb on the 5' RACE reads, gives a single entry per CDR3 protein. This sample has about 390,000 distinct CDR3 sequences, with 20% to 25% found just once. The study's findings and limits: Within matched ankylosing spondylitis synovial fluid, disease-linked clones were reportedly significantly enriched. Earlier reports found some motif variants in synovial fluid and blood in reactive arthritis. Characteristic, it appeared, of ankylosing spondylitis blood was a TCR beta motif of roughly eight highly homologous variants.

The receptor was derived from a male donor with ankylosing spondylitis. The chain carries TRBV20-1 and TRBJ2-3; D not certain. Sequencing was performed on blood, either unsorted or a sorted T cell fraction (not recorded which). The CDR3 coding sequence is TGCAGTGCTAGATCGGGTGAAGATACGCAGTATTTT. This sequence encodes CSARSGEDTQYF.